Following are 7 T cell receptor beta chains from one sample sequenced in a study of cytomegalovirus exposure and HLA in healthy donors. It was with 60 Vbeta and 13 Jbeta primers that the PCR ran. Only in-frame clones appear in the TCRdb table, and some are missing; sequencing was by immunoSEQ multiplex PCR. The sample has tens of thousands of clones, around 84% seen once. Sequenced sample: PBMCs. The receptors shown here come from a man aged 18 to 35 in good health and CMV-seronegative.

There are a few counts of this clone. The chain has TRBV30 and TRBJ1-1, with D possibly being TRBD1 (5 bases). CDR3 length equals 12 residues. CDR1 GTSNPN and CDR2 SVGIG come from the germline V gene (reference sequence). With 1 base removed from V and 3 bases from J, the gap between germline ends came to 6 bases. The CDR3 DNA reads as TGTGCCTGGAGTGGACAGCACACTGAAGCTTTCTTT. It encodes CAWSGQHTEAFF.

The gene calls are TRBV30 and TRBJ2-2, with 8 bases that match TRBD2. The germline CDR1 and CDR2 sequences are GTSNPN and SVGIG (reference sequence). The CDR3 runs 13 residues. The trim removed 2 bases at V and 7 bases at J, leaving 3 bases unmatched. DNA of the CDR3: TGTGCCTGGAGTATCAGCGGGGGCGGGGAGCTGTTTTTT. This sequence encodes CAWSISGGGELFF. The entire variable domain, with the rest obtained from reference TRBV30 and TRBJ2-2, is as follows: SQTIHQWPATLVQPVGSPLSLECTVEGTSNPNLYWYRQAAGRGLQLLFYSVGIGQISSEVPQNLSASRPQDRQFILSSKKLLLSDSGFYLCAWSISGGGELFFGEGSRLTVL.

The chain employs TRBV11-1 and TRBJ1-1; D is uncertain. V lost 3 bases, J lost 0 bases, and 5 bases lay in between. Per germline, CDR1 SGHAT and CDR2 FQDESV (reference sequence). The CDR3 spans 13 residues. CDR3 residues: CASSFKMNTEAFF. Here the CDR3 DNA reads TGTGCCAGCAGCTTCAAAATGAACACTGAAGCTTTCTTT.

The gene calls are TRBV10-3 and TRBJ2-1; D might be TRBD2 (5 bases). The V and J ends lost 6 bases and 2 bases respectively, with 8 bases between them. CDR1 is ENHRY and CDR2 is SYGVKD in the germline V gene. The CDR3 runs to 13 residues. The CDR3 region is CAIRTNTYNEQFF. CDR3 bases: TGTGCCATCAGGACTAACACCTACAATGAGCAGTTCTTC.

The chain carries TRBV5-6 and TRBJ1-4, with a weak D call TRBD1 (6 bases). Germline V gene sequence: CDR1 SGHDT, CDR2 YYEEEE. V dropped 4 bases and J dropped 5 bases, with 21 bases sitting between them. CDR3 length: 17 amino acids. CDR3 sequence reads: CASSVGPSGQLNEKLFF. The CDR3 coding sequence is TGTGCCAGCAGCGTAGGACCATCAGGACAGCTAAATGAAAAACTGTTTTTT.

CDR3 sequence (DNA): TGTGCCAGCAGCTTAGTCGGCGGAAACATTCAGTACTTC. Translation gives CASSLVGGNIQYF. The chain employs TRBV7-9 and TRBJ2-4; D remains ambiguous. The CDR3 spans 13 residues. Germline assignment: CDR1 SEHNR and CDR2 FQNEAQ (reference sequence). The germline V and J ends were trimmed by 1 base and 6 bases, with 7 bases remaining between them. The whole variable domain, remainder taken from reference TRBV7-9 and TRBJ2-4, is DTGVSQNPRHKITKRGQNVTFRCDPISEHNRLYWYRQTLGQGPEFLTYFQNEAQLEKSRLLSDRFSAERPKGSFSTLEIQRTEQGDSAMYLCASSLVGGNIQYFGAGTRLSVL.

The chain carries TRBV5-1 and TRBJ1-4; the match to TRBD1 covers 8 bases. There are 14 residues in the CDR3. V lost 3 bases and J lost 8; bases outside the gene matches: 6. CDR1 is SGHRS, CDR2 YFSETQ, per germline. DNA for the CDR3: TGCGCCAGCAGCTCGGCGACAGGGGTGGAAAAACTGTTTTTT. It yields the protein CASSSATGVEKLFF.